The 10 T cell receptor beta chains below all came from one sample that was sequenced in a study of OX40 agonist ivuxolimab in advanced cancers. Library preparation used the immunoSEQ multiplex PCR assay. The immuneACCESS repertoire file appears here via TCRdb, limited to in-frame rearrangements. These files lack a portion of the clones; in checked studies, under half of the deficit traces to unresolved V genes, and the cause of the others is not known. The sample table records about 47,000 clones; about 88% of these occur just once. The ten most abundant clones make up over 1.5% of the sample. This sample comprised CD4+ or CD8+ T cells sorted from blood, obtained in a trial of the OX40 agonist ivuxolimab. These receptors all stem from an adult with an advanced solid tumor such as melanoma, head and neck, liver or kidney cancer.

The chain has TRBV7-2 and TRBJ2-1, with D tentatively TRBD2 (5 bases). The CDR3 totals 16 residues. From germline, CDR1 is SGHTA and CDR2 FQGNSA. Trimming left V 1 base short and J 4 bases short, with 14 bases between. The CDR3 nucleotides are TGTGCCAGCAGCTTAGGGTACTCAGCGGAATACAATGAGCAGTTCTTC. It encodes CASSLGYSAEYNEQFF.

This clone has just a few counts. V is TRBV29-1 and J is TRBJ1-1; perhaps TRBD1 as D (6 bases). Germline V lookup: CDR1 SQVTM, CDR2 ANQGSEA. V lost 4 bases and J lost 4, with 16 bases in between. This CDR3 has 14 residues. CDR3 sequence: CSVVPRGIGTEAFF. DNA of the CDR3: TGCAGCGTTGTACCGAGGGGGATCGGCACTGAAGCTTTCTTT.

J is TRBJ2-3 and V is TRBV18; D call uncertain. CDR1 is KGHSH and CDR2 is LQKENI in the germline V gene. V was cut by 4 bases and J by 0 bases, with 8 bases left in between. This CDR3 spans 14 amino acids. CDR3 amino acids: CASSRFLSTDTQYF. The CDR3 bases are TGTGCCAGCTCACGGTTCTTGAGCACAGATACGCAGTATTTT.

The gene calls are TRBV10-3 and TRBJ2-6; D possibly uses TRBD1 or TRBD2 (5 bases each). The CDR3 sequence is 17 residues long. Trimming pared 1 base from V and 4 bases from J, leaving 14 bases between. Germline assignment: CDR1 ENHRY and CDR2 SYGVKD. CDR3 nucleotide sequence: TGTGCCATCAGTGAGTTTGCGCCGGGGCTCGGGGCCAACGTCCTGACTTTC. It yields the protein CAISEFAPGLGANVLTF.

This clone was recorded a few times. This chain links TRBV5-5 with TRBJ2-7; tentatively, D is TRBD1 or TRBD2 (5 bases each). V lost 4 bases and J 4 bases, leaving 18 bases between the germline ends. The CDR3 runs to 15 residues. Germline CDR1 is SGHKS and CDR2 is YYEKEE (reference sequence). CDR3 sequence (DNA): TGTGCCAGCAGCGGGGGACCCGCGGCAATATACGAGCAGTACTTC. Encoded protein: CASSGGPAAIYEQYF.

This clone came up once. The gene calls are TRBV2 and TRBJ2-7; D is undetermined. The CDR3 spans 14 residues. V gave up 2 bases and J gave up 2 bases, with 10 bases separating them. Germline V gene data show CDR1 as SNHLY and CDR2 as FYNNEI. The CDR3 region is CASSESTATYEQYF. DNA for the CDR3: TGTGCCAGCAGTGAAAGCACTGCCACCTACGAGCAGTACTTC.

CDR3 coding DNA: TGTGCCAGCACCCCCGGAGTGGTAGCGGGACGTCTTCCGTACGAGCAGTACTTC. Translation: CASTPGVVAGRLPYEQYF. V and J are TRBV27 and TRBJ2-7, with TRBD2 identical over 8 bases. V trimming: 7 bases; J trimming: 4 bases; junction bases outside the gene matches: 21. In germline, CDR1 is MNHEY, CDR2 SMNVEV (reference sequence). The CDR3 has 18 amino acids.

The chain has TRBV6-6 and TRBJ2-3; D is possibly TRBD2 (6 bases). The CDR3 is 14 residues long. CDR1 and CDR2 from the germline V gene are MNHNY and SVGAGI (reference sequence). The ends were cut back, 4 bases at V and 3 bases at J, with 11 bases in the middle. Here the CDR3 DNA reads TGTGCCAGCAGTTTTGCGGGGTCGACAGATACGCAGTATTTT. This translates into CASSFAGSTDTQYF.

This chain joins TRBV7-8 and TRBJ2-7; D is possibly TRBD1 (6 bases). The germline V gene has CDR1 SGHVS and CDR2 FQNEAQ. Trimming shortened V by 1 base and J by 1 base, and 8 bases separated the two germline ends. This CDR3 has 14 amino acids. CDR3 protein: CASSLVGGSYEQYF. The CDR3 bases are TGTGCCAGCAGCTTAGTAGGGGGATCCTACGAGCAGTACTTC. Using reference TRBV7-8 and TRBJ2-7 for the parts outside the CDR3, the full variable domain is GAGVSQSPRYKVAKRGQDVALRCDPISGHVSLFWYQQALGQGPEFLTYFQNEAQLDKSGLPSDRFFAERPEGSVSTLKIQRTQQEDSAVYLCASSLVGGSYEQYFGPGTRLTVT.

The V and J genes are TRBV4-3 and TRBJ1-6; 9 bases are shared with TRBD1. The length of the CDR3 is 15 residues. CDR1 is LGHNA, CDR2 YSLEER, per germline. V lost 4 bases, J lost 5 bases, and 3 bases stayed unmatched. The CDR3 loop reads CASSLRDRDNSPLHF. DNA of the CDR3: TGCGCCAGCAGCCTGAGGGACAGGGATAATTCACCCCTCCACTTT.